These 9 T cell receptor beta chains were all obtained from the same sample, sequenced in a study of cytomegalovirus exposure and HLA in healthy donors. TCRdb's table, derived via immunoSEQ multiplex PCR, lists solely in-frame clones and lacks some. The data contain some 190,000 clones, about 82% of them singletons. Sequenced sample: PBMCs. Receptors were obtained from a woman aged 18-29 years in good health and CMV-seronegative.

The chain uses TRBV6-1 and TRBJ1-3, with a weak D call TRBD1 (5 bases). Germline CDR1 reads MNHNS; CDR2 reads SASEGT. This CDR3 spans 14 amino acids. The V gene lost 6 bases and the J gene lost 1 base, with 10 bases spanning the gap. In DNA form, the CDR3 reads TGTGCCAGCAGCTCAGGGTTTTCTGGAAACACCATATATTTT. It codes for CASSSGFSGNTIYF.

This chain connects TRBV18 to TRBJ2-7; maybe TRBD2 (6 bases). CDR1 and CDR2 (germline): KGHSH, LQKENI. Trimming removed 4 bases from V and 0 bases from J, with 16 bases in between. The CDR3 has 16 residues. CDR3: CASSLTAGATSYEQYF. As DNA, the CDR3 is TGTGCCAGCTCACTTACAGCGGGCGCGACCTCCTACGAGCAGTACTTC.

Note on this clone: This sample also contains other DNA sequences that code for the same CDR3. This chain connects TRBV5-1 to TRBJ2-7; 11 bases map to TRBD1. J gave up 7 bases and V 4 bases, and 7 bases lay outside the gene matches. The CDR3 covers 14 residues. The germline V gene encodes CDR1 SGHRS and CDR2 YFSETQ. CDR3 loop: CASSPDRGLYEQYF. CDR3 nucleotide sequence: TGCGCCAGCAGCCCGGACAGGGGGCTATATGAGCAGTACTTC.

V usage is TRBV28 and J usage is TRBJ2-1; D is possibly TRBD2 (6 bases). Germline V gene lookup returns CDR1 MDHEN and CDR2 SYDVKM. V was clipped by 5 bases and J by 1 base, with 9 bases between them. CDR3 length equals 14 residues. The CDR3, as DNA: TGTGCCAGCAGTGTCCGGGGGTCCTACAATGAGCAGTTCTTC. Translating it yields CASSVRGSYNEQFF.

This clone was detected only a few times. The J gene is TRBJ2-5, the V gene TRBV15; 7 positions match TRBD2. The V gene end was trimmed by 3 bases and the J gene end by 5 bases; junction bases not matched to a gene: 12. CDR1 LNHNV and CDR2 YYDKDF come from the germline V gene (reference sequence). CDR3 size: 16 residues. This CDR3 is CATSRGREGSLETQYF. The CDR3 region has the DNA TGTGCCACCAGCAGGGGGAGGGAGGGAAGTCTCGAGACCCAGTACTTC. Complete variable domain (other parts from reference TRBV15 and TRBJ2-5): DAMVIQNPRYQVTQFGKPVTLSCSQTLNHNVMYWYQQKSSQAPKLLFHYYDKDFNNEADTPDNFQSRRPNTSFCFLDIRSPGLGDTAMYLCATSRGREGSLETQYFGPGTRLLVL.

This sequence joins TRBV7-9 and TRBJ1-3; D remains unclear. Germline V lookup: CDR1 SEHNR, CDR2 FQNEAQ (reference sequence). The V and J ends lost 2 bases and 0 bases respectively, with 8 bases between them. The length of the CDR3 is 15 residues. CDR3 amino acids: CASSLSRNSGNTIYF. CDR3 nucleotides: TGTGCCAGCAGCTTAAGCAGGAACTCTGGAAACACCATATATTTT. Supplemented by reference TRBV7-9 and TRBJ1-3, the full variable domain reads DTGVSQNPRHKITKRGQNVTFRCDPISEHNRLYWYRQTLGQGPEFLTYFQNEAQLEKSRLLSDRFSAERPKGSFSTLEIQRTEQGDSAMYLCASSLSRNSGNTIYFGEGSWLTVV.

The J gene is TRBJ2-3, the V gene TRBV30, with 8 bases fitting TRBD2. There are 13 residues in the CDR3. Germline assignment: CDR1 GTSNPN and CDR2 SVGIG (reference sequence). V trimming: 2 bases; J trimming: 5 bases; junction bases outside the gene matches: 3. In DNA form, the CDR3 reads TGTGCCTGGAGTTCGGGGGGGCTAGATACGCAGTATTTT. Protein product: CAWSSGGLDTQYF. Drawing the rest from reference TRBV30 and TRBJ2-3, the complete variable domain is SQTIHQWPATLVQPVGSPLSLECTVEGTSNPNLYWYRQAAGRGLQLLFYSVGIGQISSEVPQNLSASRPQDRQFILSSKKLLLSDSGFYLCAWSSGGLDTQYFGPGTRLTVL.

The chain is built from TRBV2 and TRBJ1-5; the D gene is possibly TRBD1 (6 bases). V gave up 6 bases and J gave up 7 bases, with 16 bases separating them. In germline, CDR1 is SNHLY, CDR2 FYNNEI. There are 14 residues in the CDR3. CDR3 protein: CASRAGGALQPQHF. DNA of the CDR3: TGTGCCAGCAGGGCGGGGGGCGCCTTGCAGCCCCAGCATTTT. Drawing the rest from reference TRBV2 and TRBJ1-5, the complete variable domain is EPEVTQTPSHQVTQMGQEVILRCVPISNHLYFYWYRQILGQKVEFLVSFYNNEISEKSEIFDDQFSVERPDGSNFTLKIRSTKLEDSAMYFCASRAGGALQPQHFGDGTRLSIL.

The chain is built from TRBV6-5 and TRBJ1-2; D not certain. V was pared by 8 bases and J by 6 bases, with 19 bases between. The CDR3 covers 14 residues. Germline V gene data show CDR1 as MNHEY and CDR2 as SVGAGI. The CDR3, as DNA: TGTGCCAGCGGCAAAGAGACTGCACTTAATGGCTACACCTTC. The encoded protein is CASGKETALNGYTF.